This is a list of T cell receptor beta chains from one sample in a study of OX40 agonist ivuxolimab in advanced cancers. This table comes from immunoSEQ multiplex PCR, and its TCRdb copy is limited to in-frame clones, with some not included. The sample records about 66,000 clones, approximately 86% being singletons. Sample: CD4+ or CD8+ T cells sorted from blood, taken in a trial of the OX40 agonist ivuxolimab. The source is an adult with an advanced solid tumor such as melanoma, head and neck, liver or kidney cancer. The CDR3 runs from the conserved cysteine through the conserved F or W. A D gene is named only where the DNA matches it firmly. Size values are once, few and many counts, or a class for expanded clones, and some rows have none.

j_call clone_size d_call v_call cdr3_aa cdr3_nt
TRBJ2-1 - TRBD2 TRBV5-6 CASSFGPSSASGFYNEQFF TGTGCCAGCAGCTTTGGGCCGAGTTCGGCTAGCGGATTTTACAATGAGCAGTTCTTC
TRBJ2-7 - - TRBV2 CASSFLRAPGSEQYF TGTGCCAGCAGCTTTCTAAGGGCCCCGGGGTCCGAGCAGTACTTC
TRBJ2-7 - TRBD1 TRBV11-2 CASSLEGRDRVDEQYF TGTGCCAGCAGCTTAGAGGGGCGGGACAGGGTGGACGAGCAGTACTTC
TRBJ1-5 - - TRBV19 CASGRAQLNQPQHF TGTGCCAGCGGGAGGGCACAGCTCAATCAGCCCCAGCATTTT
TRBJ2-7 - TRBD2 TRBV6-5 CASRRAGEGLHEQYF TGTGCCAGCAGGAGAGCGGGAGAGGGCCTCCACGAGCAGTACTTC
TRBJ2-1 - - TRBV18 CASSPTSPINEQFF TGTGCCAGCTCACCTACCAGTCCAATCAATGAGCAGTTCTTC
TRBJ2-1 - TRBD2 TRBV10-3 CAISAREGLYNEQFF TGTGCCATCAGTGCCCGGGAGGGCCTCTACAATGAGCAGTTCTTC
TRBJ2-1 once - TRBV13 CASLRGRENNEQFF TGTGCCAGTCTCAGGGGACGGGAGAACAATGAGCAGTTCTTC
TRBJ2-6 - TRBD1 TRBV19 CASSGQGATGANVLTF TGTGCCAGTAGCGGACAGGGGGCTACGGGGGCCAACGTCCTGACTTTC
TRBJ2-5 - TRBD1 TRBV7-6 CASSHRGSQETQYF TGTGCCAGCAGCCACAGGGGATCCCAAGAGACCCAGTACTTC
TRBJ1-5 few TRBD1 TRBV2 CASSGGAGGTPQHF TGTGCCAGCAGCGGGGGGGCAGGGGGAACGCCCCAGCATTTT
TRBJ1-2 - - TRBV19 CASSMATRDYGYTF TGTGCCAGTAGTATGGCCACCCGGGACTATGGCTACACCTTC
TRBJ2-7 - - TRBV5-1 CASSLSLAHDTYEQYF TGCGCCAGCAGCTTGTCACTAGCTCATGATACCTACGAGCAGTACTTC
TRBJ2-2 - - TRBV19 CASSIGITGELFF TGTGCCAGTAGTATTGGGATCACCGGGGAGCTGTTTTTT
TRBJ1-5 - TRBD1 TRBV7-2 CASSSDRDQPQHF TGTGCCAGCAGCTCAGACAGGGACCAGCCCCAGCATTTT
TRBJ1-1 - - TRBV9 CASSKTGLGTEAFF TGTGCCAGCAGCAAGACAGGCTTAGGGACTGAAGCTTTCTTT
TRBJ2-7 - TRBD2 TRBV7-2 CASNKGTSGSNYEQYF TGTGCCAGCAACAAAGGGACTAGCGGGAGCAACTACGAGCAGTACTTC
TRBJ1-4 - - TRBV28 CASSFLSTNEKLFF TGTGCCAGCAGTTTTCTATCAACTAATGAAAAACTGTTTTTT
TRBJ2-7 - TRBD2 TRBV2 CASSELTSGSYEQYF TGTGCCAGCAGTGAATTAACTAGCGGGAGCTACGAGCAGTACTTC
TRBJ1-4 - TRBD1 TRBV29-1 CSVAGQGNEKLFF TGCAGCGTTGCCGGACAGGGAAATGAAAAACTGTTTTTT
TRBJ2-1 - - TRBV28 CASSFITSTSYNEQFF TGTGCCAGCAGTTTCATCACCTCGACCTCCTACAATGAGCAGTTCTTC
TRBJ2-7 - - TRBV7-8 CASSFGPGGGYEQYF -
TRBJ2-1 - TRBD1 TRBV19 CASSRVRDSLSSYNEQFF TGTGCCAGTAGTAGGGTCCGGGACAGCCTTAGCTCCTACAATGAGCAGTTCTTC
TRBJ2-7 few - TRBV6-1 CASRLNKNEQYF TGTGCCAGCAGGCTAAACAAGAACGAGCAGTACTTC
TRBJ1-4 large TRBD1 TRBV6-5 CASSDFPGGSEKLFF TGTGCCAGCAGTGACTTCCCAGGGGGTAGTGAAAAACTGTTTTTT
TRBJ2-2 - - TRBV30 CAWLGRTGGELFF TGTGCCTGGCTGGGTCGTACGGGCGGGGAGCTGTTTTTT
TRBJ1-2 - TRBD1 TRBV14 CASSQVQGVYYGYTF TGTGCCAGCAGCCAAGTACAGGGGGTGTACTATGGCTACACCTTC
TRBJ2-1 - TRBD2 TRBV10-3 CAISELAGGLGDYNFF TGTGCCATCAGTGAACTAGCGGGAGGCCTAGGTGATTATAACTTCTTC
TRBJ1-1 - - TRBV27 CASSSGGIHYTEAFF TGTGCCAGCAGTTCTGGGGGGATACACTACACTGAAGCTTTCTTT
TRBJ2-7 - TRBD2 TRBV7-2 CASSPASGREYEQYF TGTGCCAGCAGCCCGGCTAGCGGGAGGGAATACGAGCAGTACTTC
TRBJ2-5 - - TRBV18 CASSPPVLSLGRETQYF TGTGCCAGCTCACCCCCCGTCTTAAGCCTGGGGCGGGAGACCCAGTACTTC
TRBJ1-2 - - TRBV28 CASRPDTNYGYTF TGTGCCAGCAGGCCGGACACCAACTATGGCTACACCTTC
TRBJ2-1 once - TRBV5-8 CASSLGLEAYNEQFF TGTGCCAGCAGCTTGGGACTAGAAGCCTACAATGAGCAGTTCTTC
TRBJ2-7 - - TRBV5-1 CASRSGDGYEQYF TGCGCCAGCAGATCGGGGGACGGTTACGAGCAGTACTTC
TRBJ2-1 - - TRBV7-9 CASSHTNTYNEQFF TGTGCCAGCAGCCATACAAATACCTACAATGAGCAGTTCTTC
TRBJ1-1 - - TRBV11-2 CASSIGNTEAFF TGTGCCAGCAGCATCGGTAACACTGAAGCTTTCTTT
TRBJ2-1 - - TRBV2 CASIRENEREQFF TGTGCCAGCATCCGGGAGAATGAACGTGAGCAGTTCTTC
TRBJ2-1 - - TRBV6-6 CASSYSSATGEQFF TGTGCCAGCAGTTACTCATCAGCCACTGGTGAGCAGTTCTTC
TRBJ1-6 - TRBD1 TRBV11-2 CASSRRDSHNSPLHF TGTGCCAGCAGCAGACGGGACAGCCATAATTCACCCCTCCACTTT
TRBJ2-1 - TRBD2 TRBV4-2 CASSQALAGLYNEQFF TGTGCCAGCAGCCAAGCACTAGCGGGACTCTACAATGAGCAGTTCTTC
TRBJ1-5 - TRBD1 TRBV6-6 CASSYSIGTGVQPQHF TGTGCCAGCAGTTACTCGATAGGGACAGGGGTTCAGCCCCAGCATTTT
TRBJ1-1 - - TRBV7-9 CASSLQGKNTEAFF TGTGCCAGCAGCTTACAGGGGAAGAACACTGAAGCTTTCTTT
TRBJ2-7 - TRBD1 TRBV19 CASRGMTGASYEQYF TGTGCCAGTAGAGGGATGACAGGGGCGAGCTACGAGCAGTACTTC
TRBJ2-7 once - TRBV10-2 CASSFRDSHEQYF TGCGCCAGCAGTTTCAGGGACTCCCACGAGCAGTACTTC
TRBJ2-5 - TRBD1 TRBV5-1 CASSSGQAGETQYF TGCGCCAGCAGCTCCGGACAGGCCGGTGAGACCCAGTACTTC